This T cell receptor (beta chain) comes out of a study of T cells in Graves' hyperthyroidism and ophthalmopathy. Study summary: Peripheral blood draws took place at initial diagnosis, ahead of any treatment.

Whole-study results and caveats: Ophthalmopathy stood apart from stable hyperthyroidism in a 13 V-J model.

The source material, RNA transcripts, was used to amplify TCR beta CDR3 regions. HTBI primers were used for first-round RT-PCR of the TCR CDR3. Via MiXCR, TCRdb re-called the multiplex PCR reads, giving one row per CDR3 protein. The table lists over 200,000 distinct CDR3 sequences, around 16% of them singletons. This clonotype was counted many times. Its specificity is not known. Newly diagnosed hyperthyroidism, duration under 2 months, in patients aged 18 to 65. Not enrolled were patients with uncontrolled infection, other autoimmune disease, pregnancy or lactation. Germline-derived CDR1 and CDR2 are DFQATT and SNEGSKA (reference sequence). This CDR3 comprises 14 residues. Trimming took 5 bases from V and 7 from J; bases not matched to a gene: 7.

The source is a man aged 35-49 years with Graves' hyperthyroidism. The source material was blood. The chain carries TRBV20-1 and TRBJ2-3, with TRBD2 matching 12 bases. CDR3 protein: CSASLAGGRYTQYF. The CDR3 region has the DNA TGCAGTGCTTCGCTAGCGGGGGGGCGGTATACGCAGTATTTT.